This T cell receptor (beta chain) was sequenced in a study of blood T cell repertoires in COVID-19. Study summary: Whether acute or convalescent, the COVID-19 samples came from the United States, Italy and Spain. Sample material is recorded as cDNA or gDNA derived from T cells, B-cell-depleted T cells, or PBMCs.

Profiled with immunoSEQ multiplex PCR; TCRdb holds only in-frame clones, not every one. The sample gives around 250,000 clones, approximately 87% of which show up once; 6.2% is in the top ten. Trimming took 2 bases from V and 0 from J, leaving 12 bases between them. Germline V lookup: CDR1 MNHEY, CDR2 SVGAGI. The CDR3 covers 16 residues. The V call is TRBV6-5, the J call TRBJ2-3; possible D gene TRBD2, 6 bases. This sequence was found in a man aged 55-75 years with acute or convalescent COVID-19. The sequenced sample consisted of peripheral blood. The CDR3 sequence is CASSYPRDLSTDTQYF. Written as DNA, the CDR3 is TGTGCCAGCAGTTACCCCCGGGACTTAAGCACAGATACGCAGTATTTT.